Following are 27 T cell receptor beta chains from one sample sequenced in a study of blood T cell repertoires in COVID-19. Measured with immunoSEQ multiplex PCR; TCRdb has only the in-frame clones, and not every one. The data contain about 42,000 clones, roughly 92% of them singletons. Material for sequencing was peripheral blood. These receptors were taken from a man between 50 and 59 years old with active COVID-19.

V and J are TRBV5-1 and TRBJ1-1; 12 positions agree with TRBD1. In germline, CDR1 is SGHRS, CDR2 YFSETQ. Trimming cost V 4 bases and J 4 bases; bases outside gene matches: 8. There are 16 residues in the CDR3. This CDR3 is CASSDRDRGLGTEAFF. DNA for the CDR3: TGCGCCAGCAGCGATCGGGACAGGGGGCTTGGCACTGAAGCTTTCTTT.

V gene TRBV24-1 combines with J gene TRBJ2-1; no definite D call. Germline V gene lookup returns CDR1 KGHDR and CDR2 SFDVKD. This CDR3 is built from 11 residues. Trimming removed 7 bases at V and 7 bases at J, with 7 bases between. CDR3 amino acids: CATSQNNEQFF. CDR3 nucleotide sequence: TGTGCCACCAGCCAAAATAATGAGCAGTTCTTC.

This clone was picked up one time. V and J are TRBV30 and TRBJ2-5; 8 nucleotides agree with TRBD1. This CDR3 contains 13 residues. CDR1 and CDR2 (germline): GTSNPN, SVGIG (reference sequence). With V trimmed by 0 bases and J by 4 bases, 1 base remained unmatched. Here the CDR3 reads CAWSVQGGETQYF. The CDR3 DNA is TGTGCCTGGAGTGTACAGGGGGGAGAGACCCAGTACTTC.

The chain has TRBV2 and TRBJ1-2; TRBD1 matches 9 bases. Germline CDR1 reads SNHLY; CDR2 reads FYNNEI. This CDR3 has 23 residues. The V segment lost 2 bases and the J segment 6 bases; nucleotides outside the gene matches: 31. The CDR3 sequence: CASSEIPLNVDRDRVRWSHGYTF. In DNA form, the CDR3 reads TGTGCCAGCAGTGAAATCCCCCTCAATGTCGACCGGGACAGGGTAAGGTGGTCGCATGGCTACACCTTC.

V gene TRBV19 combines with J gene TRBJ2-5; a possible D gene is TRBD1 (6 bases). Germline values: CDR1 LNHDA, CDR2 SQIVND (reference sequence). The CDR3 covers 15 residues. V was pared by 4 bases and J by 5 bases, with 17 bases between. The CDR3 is CASSRTGSGEETQYF. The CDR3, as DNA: TGTGCCAGTAGTAGGACGGGGTCAGGGGAGGAGACCCAGTACTTC.

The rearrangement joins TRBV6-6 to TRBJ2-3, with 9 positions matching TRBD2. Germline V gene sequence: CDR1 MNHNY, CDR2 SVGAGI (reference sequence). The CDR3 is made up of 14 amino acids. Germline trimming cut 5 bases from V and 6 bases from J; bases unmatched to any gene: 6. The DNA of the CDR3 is TGTGCCAGCAGTCTGGGACTAGCCTCCGATACGCAGTATTTT. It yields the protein CASSLGLASDTQYF.

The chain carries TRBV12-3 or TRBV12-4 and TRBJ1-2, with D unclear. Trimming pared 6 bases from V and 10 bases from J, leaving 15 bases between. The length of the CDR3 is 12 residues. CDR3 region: CASREVGSYYTF. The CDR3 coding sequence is TGTGCCAGCAGGGAGGTGGGGTCGTACTACACCTTC.

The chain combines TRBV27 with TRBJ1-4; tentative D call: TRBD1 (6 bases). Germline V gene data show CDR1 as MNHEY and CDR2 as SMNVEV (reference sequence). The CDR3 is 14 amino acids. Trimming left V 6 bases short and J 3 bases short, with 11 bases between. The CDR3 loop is CASRRTAPNEKLFF. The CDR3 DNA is TGTGCCAGCAGGCGGACAGCCCCTAATGAAAAACTGTTTTTT.

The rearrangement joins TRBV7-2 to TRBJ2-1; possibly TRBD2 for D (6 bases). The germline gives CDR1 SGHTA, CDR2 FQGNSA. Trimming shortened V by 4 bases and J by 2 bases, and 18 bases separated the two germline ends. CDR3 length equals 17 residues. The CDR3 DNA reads TGTGCCAGCAGCTCCCCCCTCGGGACTTTTACCTACAATGAGCAGTTCTTC. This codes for CASSSPLGTFTYNEQFF.

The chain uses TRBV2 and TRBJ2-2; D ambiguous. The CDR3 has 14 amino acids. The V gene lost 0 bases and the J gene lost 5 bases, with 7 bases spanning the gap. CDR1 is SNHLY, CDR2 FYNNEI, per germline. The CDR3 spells CASSEARGTGELFF. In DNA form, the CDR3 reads TGTGCCAGCAGTGAAGCGAGAGGTACCGGGGAGCTGTTTTTT.

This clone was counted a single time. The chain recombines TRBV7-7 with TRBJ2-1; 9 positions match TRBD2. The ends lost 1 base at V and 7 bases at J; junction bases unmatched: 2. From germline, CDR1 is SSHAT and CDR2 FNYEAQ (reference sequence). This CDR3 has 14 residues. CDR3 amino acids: CASSLGGLANEQFF. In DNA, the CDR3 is TGTGCCAGCAGCTTAGGGGGACTAGCAAATGAGCAGTTCTTC.

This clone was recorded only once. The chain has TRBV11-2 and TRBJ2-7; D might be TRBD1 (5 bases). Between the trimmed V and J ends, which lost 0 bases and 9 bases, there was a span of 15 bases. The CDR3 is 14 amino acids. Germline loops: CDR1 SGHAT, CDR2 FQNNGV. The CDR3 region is CASSLDPGPLGQYF. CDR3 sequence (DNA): TGTGCCAGCAGCTTAGATCCAGGGCCCCTGGGGCAGTACTTC.

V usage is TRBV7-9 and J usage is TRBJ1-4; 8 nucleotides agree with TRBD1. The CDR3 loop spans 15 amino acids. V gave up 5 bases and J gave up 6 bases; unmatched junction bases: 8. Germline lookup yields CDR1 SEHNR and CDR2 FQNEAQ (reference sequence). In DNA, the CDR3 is TGTGCCAGCAGCCTACGACAGGGGAAAGATGAAAAACTGTTTTTT. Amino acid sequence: CASSLRQGKDEKLFF. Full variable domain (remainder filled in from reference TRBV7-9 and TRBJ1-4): DTGVSQNPRHKITKRGQNVTFRCDPISEHNRLYWYRQTLGQGPEFLTYFQNEAQLEKSRLLSDRFSAERPKGSFSTLEIQRTEQGDSAMYLCASSLRQGKDEKLFFGSGTQLSVL.

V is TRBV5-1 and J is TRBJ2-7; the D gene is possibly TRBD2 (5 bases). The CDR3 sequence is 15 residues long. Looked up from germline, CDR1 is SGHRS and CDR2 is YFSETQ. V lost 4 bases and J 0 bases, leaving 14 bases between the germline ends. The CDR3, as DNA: TGCGCCAGCAGCCTAGACATGGAGGTCTCCTACGAGCAGTACTTC. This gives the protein CASSLDMEVSYEQYF.

The CDR3 nucleotides read TGTGCCAGCAGCCAAAGGGGTGGAGGGGCCTTCCAAGAGACCCAGTACTTC. Translation gives CASSQRGGGAFQETQYF. J is TRBJ2-5 and V is TRBV3-1 (or the pseudogene TRBV3-2), with D maybe TRBD2 (6 bases). Trimming stripped 2 bases from V and 1 base from J, with 17 bases between. There are 17 residues in the CDR3. Germline-derived CDR1 and CDR2 are LGHDT and YNNKEL (reference sequence).

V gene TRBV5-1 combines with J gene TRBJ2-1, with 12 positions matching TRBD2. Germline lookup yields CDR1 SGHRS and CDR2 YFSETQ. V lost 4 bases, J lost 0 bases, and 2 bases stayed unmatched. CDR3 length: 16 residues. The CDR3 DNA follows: TGCGCCAGCAGCCAGACTAGCGGGAGCTCCTACAATGAGCAGTTCTTC. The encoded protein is CASSQTSGSSYNEQFF.

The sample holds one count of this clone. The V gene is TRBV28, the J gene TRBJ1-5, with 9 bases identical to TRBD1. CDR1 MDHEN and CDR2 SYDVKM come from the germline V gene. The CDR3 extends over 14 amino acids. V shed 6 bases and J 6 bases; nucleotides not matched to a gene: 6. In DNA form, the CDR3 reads TGTGCCAGCAGCTACACAGGGGGCCGTCAGCCCCAGCATTTT. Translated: CASSYTGGRQPQHF. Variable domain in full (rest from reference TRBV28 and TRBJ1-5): DVKVTQSSRYLVKRTGEKVFLECVQDMDHENMFWYRQDPGLGLRLIYFSYDVKMKEKGDIPEGYSVSREKKERFSLILESASTNQTSMYLCASSYTGGRQPQHFGDGTRLSIL.

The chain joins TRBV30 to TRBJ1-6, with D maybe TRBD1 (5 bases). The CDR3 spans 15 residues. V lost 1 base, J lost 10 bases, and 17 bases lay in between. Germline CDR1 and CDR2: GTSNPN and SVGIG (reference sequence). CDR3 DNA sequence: TGTGCCTGGAGTGGGGCGGTCCAGGGAGGCTCACCCCTCCACTTT. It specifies CAWSGAVQGGSPLHF. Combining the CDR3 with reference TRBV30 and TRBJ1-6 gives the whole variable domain SQTIHQWPATLVQPVGSPLSLECTVEGTSNPNLYWYRQAAGRGLQLLFYSVGIGQISSEVPQNLSASRPQDRQFILSSKKLLLSDSGFYLCAWSGAVQGGSPLHFGNGTRLTVT.

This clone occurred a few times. The chain's CDR3 is CASSETPGGSSYNSPLHF. For the CDR3, the DNA is TGTGCCAGCAGTGAAACCCCCGGGGGGAGCTCCTATAATTCACCCCTCCACTTT. The genes are TRBV2 and TRBJ1-6; perhaps TRBD1 as D (5 bases). The CDR3 contains 18 residues. The V end lost 2 bases, the J end lost 0 bases, and 14 bases lay between the germline ends. Per the germline V gene, CDR1 is SNHLY and CDR2 is FYNNEI.

The CDR3: CASSLGGTGAHSGANVLTF. The DNA of the CDR3 is TGTGCCAGCAGCTTAGGAGGGACAGGGGCCCACTCTGGGGCCAACGTCCTGACTTTC. The V gene is TRBV7-9, the J gene TRBJ2-6, with 10 bases identical to TRBD1. J lost 0 bases, V lost 1 base, and 6 bases had no gene match. Germline values: CDR1 SEHNR, CDR2 FQNEAQ (reference sequence). The CDR3 is 19 amino acids.

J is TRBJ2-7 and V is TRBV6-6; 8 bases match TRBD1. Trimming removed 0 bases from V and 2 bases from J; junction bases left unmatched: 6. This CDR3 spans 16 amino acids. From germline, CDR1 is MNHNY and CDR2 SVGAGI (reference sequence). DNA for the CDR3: TGTGCCAGCAGTTACTCCACGACAGGGGCCACCTACGAGCAGTACTTC. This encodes CASSYSTTGATYEQYF.

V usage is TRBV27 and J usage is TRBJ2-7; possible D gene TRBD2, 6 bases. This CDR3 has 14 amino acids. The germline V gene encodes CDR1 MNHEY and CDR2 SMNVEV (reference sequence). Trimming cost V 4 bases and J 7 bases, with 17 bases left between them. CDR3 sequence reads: CASSSRDSSGEQYF. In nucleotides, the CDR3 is TGTGCCAGCAGTTCACGGGACTCCTCTGGAGAGCAGTACTTC.

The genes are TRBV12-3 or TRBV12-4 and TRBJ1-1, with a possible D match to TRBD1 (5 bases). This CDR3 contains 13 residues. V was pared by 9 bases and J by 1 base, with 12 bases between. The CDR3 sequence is CASWLRGNTEAFF. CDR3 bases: TGTGCCAGTTGGTTAAGGGGGAACACTGAAGCTTTCTTT.

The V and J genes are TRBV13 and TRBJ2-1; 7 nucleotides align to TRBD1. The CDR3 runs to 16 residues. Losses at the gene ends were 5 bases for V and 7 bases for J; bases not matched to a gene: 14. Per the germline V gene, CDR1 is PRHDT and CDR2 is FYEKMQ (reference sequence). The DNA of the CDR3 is TGTGCCAGCAGCAAAGCGGTTGACAGGGAAGGAAATGAGCAGTTCTTC. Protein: CASSKAVDREGNEQFF.

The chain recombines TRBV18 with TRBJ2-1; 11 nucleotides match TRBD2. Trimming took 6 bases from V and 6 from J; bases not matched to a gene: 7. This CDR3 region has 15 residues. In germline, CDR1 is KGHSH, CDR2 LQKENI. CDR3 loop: CASSLAGGLGNEQFF. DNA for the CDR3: TGTGCCAGCTCCTTAGCGGGAGGGCTAGGCAATGAGCAGTTCTTC.

The CDR3 DNA is TGCGCCAGCAGCTTCGGAGGGACCAACAATGAGCAGTTCTTC. Its translation is CASSFGGTNNEQFF. The chain uses TRBV5-1 and TRBJ2-1, with D perhaps TRBD2 (6 bases). The germline CDR1 and CDR2 sequences are SGHRS and YFSETQ. The CDR3 runs 14 residues. V lost 2 bases, J lost 5 bases, and 11 bases lay in between.

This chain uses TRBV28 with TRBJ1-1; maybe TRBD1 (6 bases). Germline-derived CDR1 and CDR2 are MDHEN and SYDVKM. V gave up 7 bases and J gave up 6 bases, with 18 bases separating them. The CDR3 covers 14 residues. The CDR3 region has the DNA TGTGCCAGCAAGATACAGGGTGGTATCGCTGAAGCTTTCTTT. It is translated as CASKIQGGIAEAFF. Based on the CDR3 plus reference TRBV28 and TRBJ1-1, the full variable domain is DVKVTQSSRYLVKRTGEKVFLECVQDMDHENMFWYRQDPGLGLRLIYFSYDVKMKEKGDIPEGYSVSREKKERFSLILESASTNQTSMYLCASKIQGGIAEAFFGQGTRLTVV.